Presented here are 25 T cell receptor beta chains from one specimen sequenced in a study of human T cells and chemical hapten exposure. Time point of the sample: patch test 3, about 24 weeks after DPC sensitization. Specified treatment: therapeutic diphenylcyclopropenone sensitization with weekly scalp DPC. TCRdb itself ran the RACE reads through MiXCR, one entry per CDR3 protein. Of some 89,000 distinct CDR3 sequences in the sample, 27% were seen once. Sequences were derived from whole blood, sampled in connection with sensitization to the hapten diphenylcyclopropenone (DPC). The receptors shown here come from a man aged 40-49 years with alopecia areata. Some clones in this sample may be carry-over from other donors' samples.

This clonotype has more than one count but fewer than ten. The rearrangement links TRBV20-1 to TRBJ2-1; TRBD2 matches at 7 bases. V gave up 1 base and J gave up 8 bases; unmatched junction bases: 14. The CDR3 has 16 residues. The V gene's germline CDR1 is DFQATT and CDR2 SNEGSKA (reference sequence). CDR3 region: CSARGPGLHKIDEQFF. The CDR3 region has the DNA TGCAGTGCTAGAGGACCGGGACTACACAAAATTGATGAGCAGTTCTTC.

In its sample, this clonotype was seen many times. The chain is built from TRBV12-3 or TRBV12-4 and TRBJ1-5; TRBD1 might be the D (5 bases). The CDR3 has 14 residues. Trimming stripped 1 base from V and 4 bases from J, with 8 bases between. The CDR3 nucleotides read TGTGCCAGCAGTTTAGAGGGGTGGAATCAGCCCCAGCATTTT. The encoded protein is CASSLEGWNQPQHF.

CDR3 residues: CASSSLAGGELFF. For the CDR3, the DNA is TGTGCCAGCAGCTCTCTAGCGGGGGGGGAGCTGTTTTTT. The rearrangement uses TRBV7-2 and TRBJ2-2; 9 nucleotides align to TRBD2. V lost 4 bases, J lost 8 bases, and 2 bases stayed unmatched. The CDR3 is made up of 13 amino acids. Germline CDR1 SGHTA, CDR2 FQGNSA.

This clonotype came up a few times. This chain joins TRBV3-1 and TRBJ2-7; D remains ambiguous. Trimming removed 1 base at V and 3 bases at J, with 10 bases between. This CDR3 is built from 14 residues. Germline V lookup: CDR1 LGHDT, CDR2 YNNKEL (reference sequence). CDR3 sequence: CASSQGRVGYEQYF. CDR3 nucleotide sequence: TGTGCCAGCAGCCAAGGCAGAGTAGGCTACGAGCAGTACTTC.

This clonotype was detected many times. The chain recombines TRBV28 with TRBJ1-1; D perhaps matches TRBD1 (6 bases). Trimming removed 1 base at V and 0 bases at J, with 21 bases between. CDR1 and CDR2 from the germline V gene are MDHEN and SYDVKM. The CDR3 is 19 residues long. DNA of the CDR3: TGTGCCAGCAGTTTATTTCTCGGAGCAGAGGGACAAATGAACACTGAAGCTTTCTTT. Translated, it gives CASSLFLGAEGQMNTEAFF. Based on the CDR3 plus reference TRBV28 and TRBJ1-1, the full variable domain is DVKVTQSSRYLVKRTGEKVFLECVQDMDHENMFWYRQDPGLGLRLIYFSYDVKMKEKGDIPEGYSVSREKKERFSLILESASTNQTSMYLCASSLFLGAEGQMNTEAFFGQGTRLTVV.

This clonotype came up many times. The rearrangement links TRBV20-1 to TRBJ2-1; D not resolved. Trimming stripped 3 bases from V and 6 bases from J, with 9 bases between. CDR3 length: 12 residues. The V gene's germline CDR1 is DFQATT and CDR2 SNEGSKA (reference sequence). The CDR3 sequence is CSASGLSNEQFF. CDR3 DNA sequence: TGCAGTGCTAGCGGGCTCAGCAATGAGCAGTTCTTC.

The chain recombines TRBV28 with TRBJ2-7; D gene unclear. The CDR3 is 15 amino acids. Trimming took off 5 bases at V and 1 base at J, with 15 bases between the two ends. Germline CDR1 is MDHEN and CDR2 is SYDVKM. The CDR3 nucleotides are TGTGCCAGCAGTCCGAGTGGAGTACAGTCCTACGAGCAGTACTTC. Protein product: CASSPSGVQSYEQYF.

This clonotype has only one observation. The chain couples TRBV5-1 to TRBJ1-6; 8 nucleotides align to TRBD1. CDR1 SGHRS and CDR2 YFSETQ come from the germline V gene. CDR3 size: 16 residues. V lost 1 base, J lost 8 bases, and 8 bases stayed unmatched. This CDR3 is CASSLITRDRYSPLHF. The CDR3 region has the DNA TGCGCCAGCAGCTTGATTACGCGGGACAGGTATTCACCCCTCCACTTT.

The genes are TRBV28 and TRBJ2-1; 9 bases map to TRBD2. V was pared by 2 bases and J by 8 bases, with 7 bases of the junction left unmatched. This CDR3 region has 15 residues. From germline, CDR1 is MDHEN and CDR2 SYDVKM. CDR3: CASSLRGLAIYEQFF. In DNA, the CDR3 is TGTGCCAGCAGTTTAAGGGGACTAGCAATCTATGAGCAGTTCTTC.

The chain couples TRBV6-1 to TRBJ2-3, with D unresolved. The CDR3 extends over 17 amino acids. Germline V CDR1 and CDR2: MNHNS, SASEGT. Trimming took off 4 bases at V and 2 bases at J, with 19 bases between the two ends. CDR3 nucleotides: TGTGCCAGCAGTGCCGCCGGGTCCCCACGATACACAGATACGCAGTATTTT. Amino acids: CASSAAGSPRYTDTQYF.

This clonotype turned up a few times. This chain uses TRBV2 with TRBJ2-7; no clear D. Germline-derived CDR1 and CDR2 are SNHLY and FYNNEI. The CDR3 is made up of 14 amino acids. V lost 7 bases and J lost 1, with 14 bases in between. The CDR3 nucleotides read TGTGCCAGCATTGCCACGGAAGTTTCCTACGAGCAGTACTTC. Residues: CASIATEVSYEQYF.

This clonotype was seen ten or more times. The chain carries TRBV20-1 and TRBJ1-2; TRBD1 is a possible D gene (5 bases). This CDR3 spans 12 amino acids. The germline V gene encodes CDR1 DFQATT and CDR2 SNEGSKA (reference sequence). V was trimmed by 6 bases and J by 8 bases, leaving 16 bases between them. The CDR3 nucleotides read TGCAGTGCCGTGCGTGCAGGGATCGGCTACACCTTC. This codes for CSAVRAGIGYTF.

The chain employs TRBV3-1 and TRBJ1-5; no definite D call. Germline values: CDR1 LGHDT, CDR2 YNNKEL (reference sequence). CDR3 length: 14 residues. V was clipped by 0 bases and J by 10 bases, with 13 bases between them. DNA for the CDR3: TGTGCCAGCAGCCAAGATCTTGTCAGTATCCCCCAGCATTTT. As protein: CASSQDLVSIPQHF.

The rearrangement joins TRBV12-3 or TRBV12-4 to TRBJ1-5; TRBD1 might be the D (5 bases). This CDR3 is built from 13 residues. V was clipped by 4 bases and J by 1 base, with 5 bases between them. This CDR3 reads CASSSGSNQPQHF. CDR3 coding DNA: TGTGCCAGCAGTTCAGGGAGCAATCAGCCCCAGCATTTT.

This clonotype was seen a few times. This rearrangement joins TRBV9 to TRBJ2-7; 8 positions agree with TRBD2. V trimming: 3 bases; J trimming: 0 bases; junction bases outside the gene matches: 5. Germline values: CDR1 SGDLS, CDR2 YYNGEE. This CDR3 comprises 15 residues. The CDR3 sequence is CASSEGSGSSYEQYF. Here the CDR3 DNA reads TGTGCCAGCAGCGAGGGGAGCGGGAGCTCCTACGAGCAGTACTTC.

As concerns this clonotype: The conserved phenylalanine or tryptophan is not found at the CDR3 terminus, so this likely reflects a read error. The J gene is TRBJ1-5, the V gene TRBV7-2; no reliable D call. This CDR3 is built from 14 residues. In germline, CDR1 is SGHTA, CDR2 FQGNSA. The V end was cut by 5 bases, the J end by 3 bases, with 11 bases between. DNA for the CDR3: TGTGCCAGCAGCCCTACCGGCTTCAATCAGCCCCAGCATTTG. This translates into CASSPTGFNQPQHL.

The V call is TRBV28, the J call TRBJ2-7, with a weak D call TRBD1 (5 bases). Looked up from germline, CDR1 is MDHEN and CDR2 is SYDVKM. Between the trimmed V and J ends, which lost 7 bases and 5 bases, there was a span of 18 bases. This CDR3 contains 14 residues. CDR3 sequence: CASNPRQGFNEQYF. CDR3 bases: TGTGCCAGCAACCCCCGGCAGGGTTTCAACGAGCAGTACTTC.

This clonotype was counted a few times. The J gene is TRBJ1-2, the V gene TRBV10-1, with 9 bases identical to TRBD1. This CDR3 contains 14 residues. Germline V gives CDR1 WNHNN, CDR2 SYGVQD (reference sequence). The ends lost 6 bases at V and 2 bases at J; junction bases unmatched: 4. The DNA of the CDR3 is TGCGCCAGCAGCGCCGGGACAGGGAACTATGGCTACACCTTC. Encoded protein: CASSAGTGNYGYTF.

This clonotype was seen only a few times. The rearrangement links TRBV28 to TRBJ2-3; D ambiguous. Deletions cut 2 bases from V and 2 bases from J, with 17 bases between. The germline V gene encodes CDR1 MDHEN and CDR2 SYDVKM. CDR3 length: 17 residues. The CDR3 DNA is TGTGCCAGCAGTTTAGGGTCCTCGGCCCCCCACACAGATACGCAGTATTTT. Translated: CASSLGSSAPHTDTQYF.

The chain carries TRBV6-4 and TRBJ2-7, with D perhaps matching TRBD1 or TRBD2 (5 bases each). The V end was cut by 0 bases, the J end by 5 bases, with 14 bases between. The germline gives CDR1 MRHNA, CDR2 SNTAGT. This CDR3 region has 15 residues. In DNA, the CDR3 is TGTGCCAGCAGTGACTCACCCGGGACCCCGGACGAGCAGTACTTC. It yields the protein CASSDSPGTPDEQYF.

This clonotype was seen a handful of times. The CDR3 sequence: CASTQQGLGNNQPQHF. DNA for the CDR3: TGTGCCAGCACCCAACAGGGGCTCGGAAACAATCAGCCCCAGCATTTT. The J gene is TRBJ1-5, the V gene TRBV6-2 or TRBV6-3; 7 bases line up with TRBD1. Germline V gives CDR1 MNHEY, CDR2 SVGEGT. V trimming: 7 bases; J trimming: 3 bases; junction bases outside the gene matches: 12. CDR3 size: 16 residues.

The chain combines TRBV12-3 or TRBV12-4 with TRBJ2-3, with a tentative D call TRBD2 (5 bases). The CDR3 loop spans 15 amino acids. V dropped 6 bases and J dropped 4 bases, with 17 bases sitting between them. CDR3 sequence (DNA): TGTGCCAGCAGCCCACTAGAAGGTGGCGCAGATACGCAGTATTTT. It yields the protein CASSPLEGGADTQYF.

The chain carries TRBV29-1 and TRBJ2-3; D is unresolved. V was clipped by 7 bases and J by 2 bases, with 10 bases between them. CDR1 is SQVTM and CDR2 is ANQGSEA in the germline V gene. The CDR3 consists of 12 residues. For the CDR3, the DNA is TGCAGCGCGAGACTCTCCACAGATACGCAGTATTTT. Residues: CSARLSTDTQYF.

V gene TRBV12-3 or TRBV12-4 combines with J gene TRBJ2-1, with 13 bases matching TRBD2. This CDR3 has 17 amino acids. V shed 6 bases and J 7 bases; nucleotides not matched to a gene: 12. CDR3 in amino acids: CASSPGLAGFSYNEQFF. The CDR3 bases are TGTGCCAGCAGCCCGGGACTAGCGGGATTTTCGTATAATGAGCAGTTCTTC.

J is TRBJ1-1 and V is TRBV20-1, with D maybe TRBD1 (6 bases). Germline CDR1 reads DFQATT; CDR2 reads SNEGSKA (reference sequence). The CDR3 is 12 residues long. Trimming left V 3 bases short and J 4 bases short, with 9 bases between. CDR3 sequence (DNA): TGCAGTGCTAGGGGACAAGCCACTGAAGCTTTCTTT. Protein product: CSARGQATEAFF.